These T cell receptor beta chains were read from a single sample in a study of blood T cells in healthy people across ages. In TCRdb, the 5' RACE reads were re-called with MiXCR into one record per CDR3 protein. Here the sample spans about 650,000 distinct CDR3 sequences, approximately 52% being singletons. The specimen was blood. The origin of the receptors is a woman of 80 years or more in good health. Both conserved end residues are part of each CDR3.

V: TRBV3-1
CDR3: CASSQDLAGVVDTQYF

V: TRBV7-6
CDR3: CASSSKSGGGRDGYTF

V: TRBV20-1
CDR3: CSAVPDPGTSGGRVYEQFF

V: TRBV9
CDR3: CASSVGGGDIGEQYF

V: TRBV4-2
CDR3: CASSQDRRSYGYTF

V: TRBV29-1
CDR3: CSVGTSGVQETQYF

V: TRBV6-2/TRBV6-3
CDR3: CASSFTMSNQPQHF

V: TRBV7-9
CDR3: CASSLGGRSNQPQHF

V: TRBV4-2
CDR3: CASSQDRAGFYGYTF

V: TRBV20-1
CDR3: CSVRGGVSEQYF

V: TRBV5-1
CDR3: CASSLFGFSETQYF

V: TRBV6-5
CDR3: CASSLNLASSYNEQFF

V: TRBV2
CDR3: CAISPGHITDTQYF

V: TRBV5-1
CDR3: CASKPSGNTYNEQFF

V: TRBV10-3
CDR3: CATGTSGERTQYF

V: TRBV6-5
CDR3: CASKLGELTGELFF

V: TRBV13
CDR3: CASSLNLAGTLFKQYF

V: TRBV27
CDR3: CASSLDRASYEQYF

V: TRBV15
CDR3: CATSRNVGYEQYF

V: TRBV2
CDR3: CASSESGQGPYGSTF

V: TRBV28
CDR3: CASSLEGHGYTF

V: TRBV7-3
CDR3: CASILNVWGALKNEQFF

V: TRBV7-2
CDR3: CASSRGKGADTQYF

V: TRBV27
CDR3: CASSLSPGGITDTQYF

V: TRBV9
CDR3: CASSVGSGSSYNEQYF

V: TRBV20-1
CDR3: CSAHAGTPYNSPLHF

V: TRBV6-6
CDR3: CASSYSKLRRLTDTQYF

V: TRBV29-1
CDR3: CSVRRIGPQETQYF

V: TRBV16
CDR3: CASSQSGRGYEQYF

V: TRBV7-3
CDR3: CASSDLSTANTEAFF